The sample holds one count of the clone carrying this T cell receptor (beta chain). As yet, its antigen is unknown. The sample originates from a study of shared clonotypes between healthy human individuals. Germline CDR1 MNHEY, CDR2 SVGAGI. The CDR3 contains 14 residues. V lost 7 bases and J 3 bases, leaving 15 bases between the germline ends. Data came from immunoSEQ multiplex PCR; TCRdb stores just in-frame clones and leaves some out. The sample has approximately 1.5 million clones, 95% to 99% seen once; the top ten hold around 0.45%. Study-wide results and limits: A few donors had roughly 5% of their naive CD4 clonotypes in common. Larger estimated richness was generally seen in naive subsets than in memory subsets.

The origin of this receptor is a man younger than 45 in good health. The sequencing sample was made of naive CD4+ T cells sorted from blood. Stated subset: CD45RA+ positively selected. This chain uses TRBV6-5 with TRBJ1-1, with D perhaps matching TRBD1 (5 bases). Written as DNA, the CDR3 is TGTGCCAGCAACGGGGCTTCCCGGGACACTGAAGCTTTCTTT. The encoded protein is CASNGASRDTEAFF.